This paragraph covers one T cell receptor (beta chain) sequence. The data belong to a study of OX40 agonist ivuxolimab in advanced cancers. In the study overall: Hepatocellular carcinoma, melanoma, renal cell or head and neck cancer occurred in dose-escalation patients.

Here immunoSEQ multiplex PCR was the method, and the copy in TCRdb shows in-frame clones only, minus some. The profile shows about 76,000 clones, around 80% of them singletons. The CDR3 sequence is 14 residues long. Trimming stripped 6 bases from V and 2 bases from J, with 11 bases between. In germline, CDR1 is MNHEY, CDR2 SVGAGI. This sequence originates from an adult with an advanced solid tumor such as melanoma, head and neck, liver or kidney cancer. The chain carries TRBV6-5 and TRBJ1-5, with unresolved D. The sample was CD4+ or CD8+ T cells sorted from blood, taken in a trial of the OX40 agonist ivuxolimab. The CDR3 is CASSPSTGNQPQHF. Here the CDR3 DNA reads TGTGCCAGCAGCCCCAGCACGGGCAATCAGCCCCAGCATTTT.